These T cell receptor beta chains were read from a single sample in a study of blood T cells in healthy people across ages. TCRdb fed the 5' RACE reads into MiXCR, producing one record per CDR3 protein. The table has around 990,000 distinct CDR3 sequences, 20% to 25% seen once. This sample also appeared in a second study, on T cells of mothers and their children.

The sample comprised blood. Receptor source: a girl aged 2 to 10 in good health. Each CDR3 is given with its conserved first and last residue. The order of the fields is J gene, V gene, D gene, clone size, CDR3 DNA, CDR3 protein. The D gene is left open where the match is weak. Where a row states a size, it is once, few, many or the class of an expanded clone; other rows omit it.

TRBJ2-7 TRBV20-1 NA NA TGCAGTGCTAGGGATGATTGGGACGAGCAGTACTTC CSARDDWDEQYF
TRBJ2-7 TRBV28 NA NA TGTGCCAGCTCCTCAGGGCCCCTAGAAAGCTACGAGCAGTACTTC CASSSGPLESYEQYF
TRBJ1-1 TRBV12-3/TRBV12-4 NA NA TGTGCCAGCACCGAAGACAGGAGGACCGAAGCTTTCTTT CASTEDRRTEAFF
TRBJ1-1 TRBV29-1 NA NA TGCAGCGTTGATGGGCACCAGGGTGTGAACACTGAAGCTTTCTTT CSVDGHQGVNTEAFF
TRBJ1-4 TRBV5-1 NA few TGCGCCAGCAGCAGAGGGTCGGGTAATGAAAAACTGTTTTTT CASSRGSGNEKLFF
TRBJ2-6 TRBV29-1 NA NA TGCAGCGTTAAGGTCCTCTCTGGGGCCAACGTCCTGACTTTC CSVKVLSGANVLTF
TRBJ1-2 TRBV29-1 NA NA TGCAGCGTTGATGGTGGACCATCCTATGGCTACACCTTC CSVDGGPSYGYTF
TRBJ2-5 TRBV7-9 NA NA TGTGCCAGCAGCTTAGCACGGACAGTAGAGACCCAGTACTTC CASSLARTVETQYF
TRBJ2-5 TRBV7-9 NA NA TGTGCCAGCAGCTTAATGGGGAGCAGTGAGGGCCAGTACTTC CASSLMGSSEGQYF
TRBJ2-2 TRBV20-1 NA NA TGCAGTGCACAAAGGAGCCAAGAGAACACCGGGGAGCTGTTTTTT CSAQRSQENTGELFF
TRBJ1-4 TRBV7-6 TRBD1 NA TGTGCCAGCAGCCCCTTCGACAGGGGCAATGAAAAACTGTTTTTT CASSPFDRGNEKLFF
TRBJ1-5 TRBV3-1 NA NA TGTGCCAGCAGCCCGGGGGAGGACCTCGTCTATCAGCCCCAGCATTTT CASSPGEDLVYQPQHF
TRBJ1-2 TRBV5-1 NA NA TGCGCCAGCAGCTTGGATAATTACTATGGCTACACCTTC CASSLDNYYGYTF
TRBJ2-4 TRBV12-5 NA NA TGTGCTAGTGGTCTGAGTGGGGGTAACGAAAACATTCAGTACTTC CASGLSGGNENIQYF
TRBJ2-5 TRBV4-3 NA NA TGCGCCAGCAGCCAAGATTACGGGGGGCCGGAGACCCAGTACTTC CASSQDYGGPETQYF
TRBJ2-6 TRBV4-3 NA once TGCGCCAGCAGCCAGTCCCCAGGGGCCAACGTCCTGACTTTC CASSQSPGANVLTF
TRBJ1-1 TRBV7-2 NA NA TGTGCCAGCAGCTTAGTGCTGTCCGAGAACACTGAAGCTTTCTTT CASSLVLSENTEAFF
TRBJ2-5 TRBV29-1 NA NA TGCAGCGTTACTGACGGGAACCAAGAGACCCAGTACTTC CSVTDGNQETQYF
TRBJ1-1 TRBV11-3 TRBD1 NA TGTGCCAGCAGCTGGGGACAGGGAGTTTCTGAAGCTTTCTTT CASSWGQGVSEAFF
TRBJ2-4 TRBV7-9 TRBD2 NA TGTGCCAGCAGTTTACTGGCCGGGACTATAAACATTCAGTACTTC CASSLLAGTINIQYF
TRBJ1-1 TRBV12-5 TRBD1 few TGTGCTAGTGGTTTTGGACTGGACAGGTCGATTGAAGCTTTCTTT CASGFGLDRSIEAFF
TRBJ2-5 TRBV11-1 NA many TGTGCCAGCAGCCGAGGCCCTCGAGAGACCCAGTACTTC CASSRGPRETQYF
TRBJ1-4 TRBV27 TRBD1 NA TGTGCCAGCACGCCGTCTGTCAGGGGGAAAGTATTGCGAAAACTGTTTTTT CASTPSVRGKVLRKLFF
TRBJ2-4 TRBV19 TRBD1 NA TGTGCCAGTAGTTACCGGGACAGGGATGGAGCCAAAAACATTCAGTACTTC CASSYRDRDGAKNIQYF
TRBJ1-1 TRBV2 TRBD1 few TGTGCCAGCGACGGACAGGGAGCTATGAACACTGAAGCTTTCTTT CASDGQGAMNTEAFF
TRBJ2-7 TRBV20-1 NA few TGCAGTGCTAGACAGGGCCCCTACGAGCAGTACTTC CSARQGPYEQYF
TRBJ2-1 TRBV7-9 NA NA TGTGCCAGCAGCTTCGGGCGGACCTGGGATGAGCAGTTCTTC CASSFGRTWDEQFF
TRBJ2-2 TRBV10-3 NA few TGTGCCATCAGCTCGGACCCTCCACCCGGGGAGCTGTTTTTT CAISSDPPPGELFF
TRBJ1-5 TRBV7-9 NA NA TGTGCCAGCAGGGGGGTAAATCAGCCCCAGCATTTT CASRGVNQPQHF
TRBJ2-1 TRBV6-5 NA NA TGTGCCAGCAGCTACGGCGCAGCTCGAAGGAATGAGCAGTTCTTC CASSYGAARRNEQFF
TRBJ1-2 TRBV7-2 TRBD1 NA TGTGCCAGCAGCTTCCTCCCAGGGGGCCCCTATGGCTACACCTTC CASSFLPGGPYGYTF
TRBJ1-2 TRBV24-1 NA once TGTGCCACCAGTGATTACAGTGATGGGGGCTACACCTTC CATSDYSDGGYTF
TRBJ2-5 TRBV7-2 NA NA TGTGCCAGCAGCCGAGTAGACGAACGGGAGACCCAGTACTTC CASSRVDERETQYF
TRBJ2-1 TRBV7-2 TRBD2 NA TGTGCCAGCAGCTTGCGGGGGGGACTAGCGGACAATGAGCAGTTCTTC CASSLRGGLADNEQFF
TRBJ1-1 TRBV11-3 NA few TGTGCCAGCAGCTTAAGGGAAACCGCTGAAGCTTTCTTT CASSLRETAEAFF
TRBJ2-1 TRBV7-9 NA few TGTGCCAGCAGCCCGACAGCCTCCTACAATGAGCAGTTCTTC CASSPTASYNEQFF
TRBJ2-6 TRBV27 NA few TGTGCCAGCAGTTTGAGGGGCAACGTCCTGACTTTC CASSLRGNVLTF
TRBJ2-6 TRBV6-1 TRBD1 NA TGTGCCAGCGTACAGGGGGGTGGGGCCAACGTCCTGACTTTC CASVQGGGANVLTF
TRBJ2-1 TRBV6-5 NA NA TGTGCCAGCAGTTACGCACCACTGAGGTACAATGAGCAGTTCTTC CASSYAPLRYNEQFF